This T cell receptor (beta chain) is drawn from a study of blood T cell repertoires in COVID-19. The wider study: Material from acute and convalescent COVID-19 was sourced from the United States, Italy and Spain. Sources were T cells, B-cell-depleted T cells, or PBMCs; the material itself was cDNA or gDNA.

Sequencing was performed with immunoSEQ multiplex PCR; in TCRdb, only in-frame clones are kept and a portion is missing. The sample consists of 200,000 to 300,000 clones, approximately 85% of them appearing once. V was clipped by 6 bases and J by 2 bases, with 20 bases between them. From germline, CDR1 is MNHEY and CDR2 SMNVEV (reference sequence). The CDR3 extends over 16 amino acids. This TCR was sampled from a woman in her 30s with acute or convalescent COVID-19. The chain is built from TRBV27 and TRBJ2-7; perhaps TRBD2 as D (6 bases). Sample: peripheral blood. DNA of the CDR3: TGTGCCAGCAGGGGACTGGTTTGGGCCCCGACCTACGAGCAGTACTTC. Translation: CASRGLVWAPTYEQYF.